The clone carrying this T cell receptor (beta chain) was seen at least ten times. No antigen is known for it. These data belong to a study of response to subunit inactivated influenza vaccine. Regarding the study as a whole: It was the authors' suggestion that each seasonal influenza vaccination recruits few new T cells.

A single record per CDR3 protein comes from TCRdb applying MiXCR to the RT-PCR reads. The table includes about 160,000 distinct CDR3 sequences, roughly a tenth detected once. Per germline, CDR1 SGHTA and CDR2 FQGNSA. CDR3 length equals 15 residues. Trimming removed 1 base from V and 3 bases from J, with 10 bases in between. The source material was non-naive T cells sorted from PBMCs, sampled 40 to 50 days after vaccination. The receptor's source is a man between 50 and 59 years old who received an inactivated influenza vaccine. V gene TRBV7-2 combines with J gene TRBJ1-3; D is uncertain. CDR3 loop: CASSLEIRSGNTIYF. CDR3 bases: TGTGCCAGCAGCTTAGAGATCCGGAGTGGAAACACCATATATTTT.